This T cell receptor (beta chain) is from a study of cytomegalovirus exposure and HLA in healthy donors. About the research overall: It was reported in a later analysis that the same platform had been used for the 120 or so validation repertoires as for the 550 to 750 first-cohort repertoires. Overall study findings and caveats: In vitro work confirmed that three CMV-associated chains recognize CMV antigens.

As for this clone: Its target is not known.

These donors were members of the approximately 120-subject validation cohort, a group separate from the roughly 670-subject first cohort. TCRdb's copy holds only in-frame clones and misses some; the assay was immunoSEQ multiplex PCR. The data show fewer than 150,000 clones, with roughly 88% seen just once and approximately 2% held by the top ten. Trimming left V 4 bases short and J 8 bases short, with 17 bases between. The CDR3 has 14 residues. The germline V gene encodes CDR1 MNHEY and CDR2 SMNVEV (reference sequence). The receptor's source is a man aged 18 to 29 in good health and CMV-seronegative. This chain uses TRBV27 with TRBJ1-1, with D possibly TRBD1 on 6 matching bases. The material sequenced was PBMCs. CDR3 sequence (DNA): TGTGCCAGCAGTTCACCAAACAGGGATATCGAAGCTTTCTTT. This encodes CASSSPNRDIEAFF.